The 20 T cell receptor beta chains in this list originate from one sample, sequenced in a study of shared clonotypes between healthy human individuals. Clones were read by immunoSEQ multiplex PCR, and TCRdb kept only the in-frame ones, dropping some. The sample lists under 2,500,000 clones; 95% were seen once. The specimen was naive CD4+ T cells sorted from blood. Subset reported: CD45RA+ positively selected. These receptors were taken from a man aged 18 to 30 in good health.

In DNA, the CDR3 is TGTGCCAGCAGTTACGCGGCTAGCGCTAAGTTTCTGTACTTC. Its protein product is CASSYAASAKFLYF. The chain has TRBV6-6 and TRBJ2-5; tentative D call: TRBD2 (6 bases). The germline V gene has CDR1 MNHNY and CDR2 SVGAGI (reference sequence). V lost 2 bases, J lost 13 bases, and 20 bases lay in between. There are 14 residues in the CDR3.

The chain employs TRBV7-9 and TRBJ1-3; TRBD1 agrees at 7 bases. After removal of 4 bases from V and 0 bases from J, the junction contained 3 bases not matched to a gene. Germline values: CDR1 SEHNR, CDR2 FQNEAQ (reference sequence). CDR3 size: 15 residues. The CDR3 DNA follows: TGTGCCAGCAGCTCACGGACAGGCTCTGGAAACACCATATATTTT. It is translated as CASSSRTGSGNTIYF.

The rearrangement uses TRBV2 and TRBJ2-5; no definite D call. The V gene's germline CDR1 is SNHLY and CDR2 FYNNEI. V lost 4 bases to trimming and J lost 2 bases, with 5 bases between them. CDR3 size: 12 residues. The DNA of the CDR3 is TGTGCCAGCAGTGCAGAGCAAGAGACCCAGTACTTC. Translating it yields CASSAEQETQYF.

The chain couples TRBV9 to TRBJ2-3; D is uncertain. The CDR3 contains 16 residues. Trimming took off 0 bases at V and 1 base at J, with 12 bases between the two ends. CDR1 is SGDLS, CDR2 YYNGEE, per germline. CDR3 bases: TGTGCCAGCAGCGTAGCTGGGAACGCCGGCACAGATACGCAGTATTTT. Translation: CASSVAGNAGTDTQYF.

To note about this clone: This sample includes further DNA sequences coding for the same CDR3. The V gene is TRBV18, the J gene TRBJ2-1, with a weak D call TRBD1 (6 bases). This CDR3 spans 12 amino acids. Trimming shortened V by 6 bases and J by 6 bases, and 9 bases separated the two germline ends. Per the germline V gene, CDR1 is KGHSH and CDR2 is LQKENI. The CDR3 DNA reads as TGTGCCAGCTCGCCGGACAGCAATGAGCAGTTCTTC. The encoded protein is CASSPDSNEQFF.

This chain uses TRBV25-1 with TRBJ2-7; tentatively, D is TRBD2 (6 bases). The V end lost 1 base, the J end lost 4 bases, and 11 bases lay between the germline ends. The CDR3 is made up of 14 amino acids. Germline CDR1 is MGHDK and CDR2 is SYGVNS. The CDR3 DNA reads TGTGCCAGCAGTGAATTATCAGGAGGGTACGAGCAGTACTTC. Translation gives CASSELSGGYEQYF.

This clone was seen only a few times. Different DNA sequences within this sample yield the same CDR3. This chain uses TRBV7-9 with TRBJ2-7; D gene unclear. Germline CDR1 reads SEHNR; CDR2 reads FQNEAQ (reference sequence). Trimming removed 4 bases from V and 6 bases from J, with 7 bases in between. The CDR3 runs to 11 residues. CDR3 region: CASSSLGEQYF. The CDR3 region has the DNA TGTGCCAGCAGCTCCCTGGGCGAGCAGTACTTC.

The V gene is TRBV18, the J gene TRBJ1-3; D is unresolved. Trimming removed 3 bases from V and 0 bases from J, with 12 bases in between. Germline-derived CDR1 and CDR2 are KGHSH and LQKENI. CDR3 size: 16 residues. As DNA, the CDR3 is TGTGCCAGCTCACCGGAGTCGTATACCTCTGGAAACACCATATATTTT. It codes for CASSPESYTSGNTIYF. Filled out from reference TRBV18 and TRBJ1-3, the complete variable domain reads NAGVMQNPRHLVRRRGQEARLRCSPMKGHSHVYWYRQLPEEGLKFMVYLQKENIIDESGMPKERFSAEFPKEGPSILRIQQVVRGDSAAYFCASSPESYTSGNTIYFGEGSWLTVV.

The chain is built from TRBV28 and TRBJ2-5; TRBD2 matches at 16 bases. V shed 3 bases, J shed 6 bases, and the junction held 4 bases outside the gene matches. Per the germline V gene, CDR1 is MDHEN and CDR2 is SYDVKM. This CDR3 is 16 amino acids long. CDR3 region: CASSLGLAGGRKTQYF. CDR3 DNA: TGTGCCAGCAGTTTGGGACTAGCGGGGGGGCGGAAGACCCAGTACTTC.

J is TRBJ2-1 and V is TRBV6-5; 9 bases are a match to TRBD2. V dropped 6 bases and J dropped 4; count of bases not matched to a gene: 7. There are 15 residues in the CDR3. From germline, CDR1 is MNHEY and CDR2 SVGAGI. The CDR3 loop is CASSLGAGGYNEQFF. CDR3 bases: TGTGCCAGCAGCCTAGGCGCGGGAGGGTACAATGAGCAGTTCTTC.

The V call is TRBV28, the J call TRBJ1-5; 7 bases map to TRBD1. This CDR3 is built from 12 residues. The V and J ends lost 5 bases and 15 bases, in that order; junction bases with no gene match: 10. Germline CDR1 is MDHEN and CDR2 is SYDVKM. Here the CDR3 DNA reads TGTGCCAGCAGTCAATCGGACAGGAAAGGGCATTTT. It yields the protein CASSQSDRKGHF.

In nucleotides, the CDR3 is TGTGCCAGCAGCTTAGGGGGACAGGGGATGACCCAGTACTTC. It yields the protein CASSLGGQGMTQYF. This sequence joins TRBV7-2 and TRBJ2-5; 10 nucleotides match TRBD1. The germline CDR1 and CDR2 sequences are SGHTA and FQGNSA. V lost 1 base to trimming and J lost 7 bases; unmatched junction nucleotides: 3. This CDR3 has 14 residues.

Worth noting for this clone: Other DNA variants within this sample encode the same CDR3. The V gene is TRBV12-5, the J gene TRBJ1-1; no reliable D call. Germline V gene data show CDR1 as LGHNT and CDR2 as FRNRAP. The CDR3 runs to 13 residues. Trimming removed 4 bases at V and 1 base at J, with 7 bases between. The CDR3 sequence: CASGYRENTEAFF. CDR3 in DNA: TGTGCTAGTGGTTATAGGGAGAACACTGAAGCTTTCTTT.

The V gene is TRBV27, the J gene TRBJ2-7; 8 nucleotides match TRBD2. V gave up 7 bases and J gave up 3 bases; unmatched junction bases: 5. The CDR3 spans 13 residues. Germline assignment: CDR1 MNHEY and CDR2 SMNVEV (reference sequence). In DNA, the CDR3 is TGTGCCAGCACGGCGGGAGGAGGCTACGAGCAGTACTTC. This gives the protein CASTAGGGYEQYF.

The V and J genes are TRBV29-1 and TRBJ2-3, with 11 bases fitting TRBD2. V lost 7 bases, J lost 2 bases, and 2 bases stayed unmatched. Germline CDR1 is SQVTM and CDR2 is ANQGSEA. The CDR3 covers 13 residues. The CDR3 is CSASGRHTDTQYF. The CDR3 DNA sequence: TGCAGCGCTAGCGGGAGGCACACAGATACGCAGTATTTT.

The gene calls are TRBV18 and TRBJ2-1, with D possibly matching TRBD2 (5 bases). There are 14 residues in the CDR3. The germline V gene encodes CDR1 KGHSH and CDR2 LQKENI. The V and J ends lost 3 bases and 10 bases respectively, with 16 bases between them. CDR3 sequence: CASSPQVLAGEQFF. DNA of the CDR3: TGTGCCAGCTCACCCCAGGTCCTGGCGGGCGAGCAGTTCTTC. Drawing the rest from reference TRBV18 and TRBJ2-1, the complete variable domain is NAGVMQNPRHLVRRRGQEARLRCSPMKGHSHVYWYRQLPEEGLKFMVYLQKENIIDESGMPKERFSAEFPKEGPSILRIQQVVRGDSAAYFCASSPQVLAGEQFFGPGTRLTVL.

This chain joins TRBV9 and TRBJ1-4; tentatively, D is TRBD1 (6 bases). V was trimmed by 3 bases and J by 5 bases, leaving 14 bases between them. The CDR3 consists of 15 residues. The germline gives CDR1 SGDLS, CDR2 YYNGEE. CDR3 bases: TGTGCCAGCAGCGCCGGGGGGCTGGGAAATGAAAAACTGTTTTTT. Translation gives CASSAGGLGNEKLFF. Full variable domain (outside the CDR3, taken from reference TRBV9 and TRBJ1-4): DSGVTQTPKHLITATGQRVTLRCSPRSGDLSVYWYQQSLDQGLQFLIQYYNGEERAKGNILERFSAQQFPDLHSELNLSSLELGDSALYFCASSAGGLGNEKLFFGSGTQLSVL.

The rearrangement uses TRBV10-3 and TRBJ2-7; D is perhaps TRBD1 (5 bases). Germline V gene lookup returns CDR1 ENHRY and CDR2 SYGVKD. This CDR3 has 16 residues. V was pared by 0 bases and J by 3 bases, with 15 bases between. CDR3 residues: CAISESIKGMVYEQYF. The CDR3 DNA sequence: TGTGCCATCAGTGAGTCGATAAAGGGGATGGTCTACGAGCAGTACTTC.

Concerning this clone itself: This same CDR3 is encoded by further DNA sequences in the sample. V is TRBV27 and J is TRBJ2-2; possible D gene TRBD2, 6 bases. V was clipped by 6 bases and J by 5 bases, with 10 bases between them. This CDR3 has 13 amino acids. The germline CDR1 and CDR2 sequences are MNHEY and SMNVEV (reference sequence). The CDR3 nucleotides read TGTGCCAGCAGGCTTCGGGGGACCGGGGAGCTGTTTTTT. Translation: CASRLRGTGELFF.

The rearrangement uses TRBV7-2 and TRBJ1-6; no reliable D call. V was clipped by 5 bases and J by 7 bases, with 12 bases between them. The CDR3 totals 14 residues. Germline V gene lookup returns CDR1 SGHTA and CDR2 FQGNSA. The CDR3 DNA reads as TGTGCCAGCAGCCCCGGGAATATCAATTCACCCCTCCACTTT. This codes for CASSPGNINSPLHF.